This entry features one TCR beta chain sequence. Its antigen is unknown. These data come from a study of T cells in Graves' hyperthyroidism and ophthalmopathy. Study-wide points: Blood also held most thyroid clonotypes expanded beyond 0.001.

Researchers amplified the TCR beta CDR3 regions from RNA transcripts. The HTBI set primed first-round TCR CDR3 RT-PCR. One entry per CDR3 protein results from TCRdb running MiXCR on the multiplex PCR reads. The top ten clones hold approximately 35% of a sample with some 270,000 distinct CDR3 sequences, approximately 23% of them seen once. The sequencing input was blood. The sequence came from a woman between 40 and 55 years old with Graves' ophthalmopathy.

The CDR3 nucleotides are TGTGCCAGCAGTTATAGCCCCGACAGGAGTACTGAAGCTTTCTTT. Protein product: CASSYSPDRSTEAFF. The chain links TRBV7-6 to TRBJ1-1, with TRBD1 as a possible D gene (6 bases). Germline V gene lookup returns CDR1 SGHVS and CDR2 FNYEAQ. V dropped 6 bases and J dropped 5 bases, with 19 bases sitting between them. This CDR3 is built from 15 residues. Drawing the rest from reference TRBV7-6 and TRBJ1-1, the complete variable domain is GAGVSQSPRYKVTKRGQDVALRCDPISGHVSLYWYRQALGQGPEFLTYFNYEAQQDKSGLPNDRFSAERPEGSISTLTIQRTEQRDSAMYRCASSYSPDRSTEAFFGQGTRLTVV.